These 3 T cell receptor beta chains originate from one sample sequenced in a study of control samples from healthy donors and cancer patients (dated by TCRdb to 2018 to 2021). Library construction relied on the immunoSEQ multiplex PCR assay. TCRdb took over this immuneACCESS table, retaining in-frame rearrangements with V and J assigned. Such tables are incomplete; in checked studies, under half of the missing clones stem from an unresolved V gene, and the remainder is unexplained. The sample records some 120,000 clones, approximately 93% of which are singletons. The ten largest clonotypes hold approximately 2.5% of the sample. The sample comprised blood. The receptors were sampled from a man aged 30-40 years in good health.

The chain is built from TRBV19 and TRBJ1-4; no reliable D call. The CDR3 contains 14 residues. Looked up from germline, CDR1 is LNHDA and CDR2 is SQIVND (reference sequence). V was pared by 3 bases and J by 8 bases, with 13 bases between. The CDR3: CASSIALIHEKLFF. In DNA form, the CDR3 reads TGTGCCAGTAGTATCGCGCTGATTCACGAAAAACTGTTTTTT.

The rearrangement joins TRBV6-6 to TRBJ2-5, with D possibly TRBD2 on 6 matching bases. V was cut by 3 bases and J by 2 bases, with 13 bases left in between. The germline V gene encodes CDR1 MNHNY and CDR2 SVGAGI (reference sequence). CDR3 size: 15 residues. CDR3 residues: CASSYGGSLQETQYF. Here the CDR3 DNA reads TGTGCCAGCAGTTATGGGGGGAGCCTACAAGAGACCCAGTACTTC.

This clone showed up just once. The J gene is TRBJ1-5, the V gene TRBV19; D ambiguous. The germline V gene encodes CDR1 LNHDA and CDR2 SQIVND (reference sequence). There are 15 residues in the CDR3. V was pared by 7 bases and J by 0 bases, with 13 bases between. CDR3 sequence: CASTLLGPSNQPQHF. DNA for the CDR3: TGTGCCAGTACCCTACTAGGGCCTAGCAATCAGCCCCAGCATTTT.